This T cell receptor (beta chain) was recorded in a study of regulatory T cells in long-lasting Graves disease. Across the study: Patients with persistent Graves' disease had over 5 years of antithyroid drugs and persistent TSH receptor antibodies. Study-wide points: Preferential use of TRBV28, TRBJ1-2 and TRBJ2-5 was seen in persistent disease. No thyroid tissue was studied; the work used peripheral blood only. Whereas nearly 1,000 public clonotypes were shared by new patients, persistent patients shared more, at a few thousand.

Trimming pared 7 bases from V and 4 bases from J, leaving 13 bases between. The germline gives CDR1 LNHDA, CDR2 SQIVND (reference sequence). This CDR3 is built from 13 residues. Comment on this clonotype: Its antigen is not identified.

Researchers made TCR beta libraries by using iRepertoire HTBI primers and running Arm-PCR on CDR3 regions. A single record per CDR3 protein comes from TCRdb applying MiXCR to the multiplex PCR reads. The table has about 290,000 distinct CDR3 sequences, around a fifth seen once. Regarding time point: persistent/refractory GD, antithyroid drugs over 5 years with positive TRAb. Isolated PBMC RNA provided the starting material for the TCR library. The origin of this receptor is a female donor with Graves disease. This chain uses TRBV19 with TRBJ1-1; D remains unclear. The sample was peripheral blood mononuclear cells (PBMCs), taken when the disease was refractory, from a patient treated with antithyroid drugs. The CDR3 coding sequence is TGTGCCAGTAAAGGGCGGGTTGGCACTGAAGCTTTCTTT. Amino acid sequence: CASKGRVGTEAFF. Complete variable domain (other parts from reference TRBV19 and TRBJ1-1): DGGITQSPKYLFRKEGQNVTLSCEQNLNHDAMYWYRQDPGQGLRLIYYSQIVNDFQKGDIAEGYSVSREKKESFPLTVTSAQKNPTAFYLCASKGRVGTEAFFGQGTRLTVV.